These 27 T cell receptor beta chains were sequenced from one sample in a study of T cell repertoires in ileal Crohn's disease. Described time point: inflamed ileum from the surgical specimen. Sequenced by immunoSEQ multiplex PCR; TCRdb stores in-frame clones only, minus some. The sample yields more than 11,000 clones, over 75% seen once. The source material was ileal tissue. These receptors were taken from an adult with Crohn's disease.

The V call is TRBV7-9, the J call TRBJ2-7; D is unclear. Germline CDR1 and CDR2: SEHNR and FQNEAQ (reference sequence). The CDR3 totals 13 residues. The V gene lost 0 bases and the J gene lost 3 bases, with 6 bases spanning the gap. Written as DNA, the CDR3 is TGTGCCAGCAGCTTAGCAGGTAGCTACGAGCAGTACTTC. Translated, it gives CASSLAGSYEQYF.

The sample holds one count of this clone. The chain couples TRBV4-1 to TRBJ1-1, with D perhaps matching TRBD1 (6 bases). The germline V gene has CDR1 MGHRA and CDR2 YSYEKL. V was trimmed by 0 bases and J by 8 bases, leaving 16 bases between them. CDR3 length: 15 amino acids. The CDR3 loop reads CASSQDPLRDNEAFF. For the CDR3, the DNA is TGCGCCAGCAGCCAAGATCCCTTAAGGGACAACGAAGCTTTCTTT.

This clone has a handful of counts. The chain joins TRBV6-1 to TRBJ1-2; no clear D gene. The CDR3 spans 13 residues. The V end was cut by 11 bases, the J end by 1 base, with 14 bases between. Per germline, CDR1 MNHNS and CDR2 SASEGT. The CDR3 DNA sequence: TGTGCCGGCCAACCGGACGGTAACTATGGCTACACCTTC. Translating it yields CAGQPDGNYGYTF.

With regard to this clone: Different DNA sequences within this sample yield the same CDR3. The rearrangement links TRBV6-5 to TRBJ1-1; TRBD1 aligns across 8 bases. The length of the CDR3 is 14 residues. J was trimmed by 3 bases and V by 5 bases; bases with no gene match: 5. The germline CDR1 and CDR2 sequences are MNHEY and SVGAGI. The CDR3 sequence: CASSRQGRDTEAFF. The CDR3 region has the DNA TGTGCCAGCAGTAGACAGGGGAGGGACACTGAAGCTTTCTTT.

In DNA form, the CDR3 reads TGCAGCGTTGAAGTTCCAGGGCAGACAGGGGGCATAAACACCATATATTTT. Encoded protein: CSVEVPGQTGGINTIYF. The chain combines TRBV29-1 with TRBJ1-3, with TRBD1 matching 10 bases. This CDR3 region has 17 residues. Germline CDR1 SQVTM, CDR2 ANQGSEA. Trimming cost V 1 base and J 6 bases; bases outside gene matches: 12.

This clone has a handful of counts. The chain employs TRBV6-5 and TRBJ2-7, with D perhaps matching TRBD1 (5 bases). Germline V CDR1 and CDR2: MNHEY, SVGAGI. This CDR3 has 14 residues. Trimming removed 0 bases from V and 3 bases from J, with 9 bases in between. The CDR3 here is CASSYSSGLYEQYF. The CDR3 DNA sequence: TGTGCCAGCAGTTACTCCTCAGGGCTCTACGAGCAGTACTTC.

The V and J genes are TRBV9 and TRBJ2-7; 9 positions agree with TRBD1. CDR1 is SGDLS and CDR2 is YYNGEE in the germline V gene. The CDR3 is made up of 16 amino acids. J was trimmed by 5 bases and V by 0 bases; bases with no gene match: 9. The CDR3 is CASSVAGDRDTHEQYF. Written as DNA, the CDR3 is TGTGCCAGCAGCGTAGCGGGGGACAGGGATACCCACGAGCAGTACTTC.

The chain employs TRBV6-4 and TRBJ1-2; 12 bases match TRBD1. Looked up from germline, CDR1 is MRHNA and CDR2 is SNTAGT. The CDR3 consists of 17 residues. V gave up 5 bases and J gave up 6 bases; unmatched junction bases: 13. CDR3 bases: TGTGCCAGCAGTCCTTCGGTACCGGGACAGGGGGCGGATGGCTACACCTTC. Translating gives CASSPSVPGQGADGYTF.

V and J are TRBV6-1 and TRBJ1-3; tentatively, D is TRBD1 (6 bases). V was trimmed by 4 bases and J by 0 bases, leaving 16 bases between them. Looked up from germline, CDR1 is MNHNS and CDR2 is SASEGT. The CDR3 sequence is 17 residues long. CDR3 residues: CASSGDRGPLSGNTIYF. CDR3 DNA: TGTGCCAGCAGTGGGGATCGGGGGCCGCTCTCTGGAAACACCATATATTTT.

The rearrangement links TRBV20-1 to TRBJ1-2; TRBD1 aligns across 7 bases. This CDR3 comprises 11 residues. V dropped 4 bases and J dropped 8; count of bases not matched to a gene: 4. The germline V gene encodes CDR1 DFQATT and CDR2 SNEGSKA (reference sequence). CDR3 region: CSATDRDGYTF. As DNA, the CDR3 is TGCAGTGCTACTGACAGGGACGGCTACACCTTC.

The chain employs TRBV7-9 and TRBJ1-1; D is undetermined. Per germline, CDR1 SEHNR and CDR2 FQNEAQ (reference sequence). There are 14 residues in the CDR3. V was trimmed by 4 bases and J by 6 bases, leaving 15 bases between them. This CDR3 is CASSSRTEASEAFF. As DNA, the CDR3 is TGTGCCAGCAGCTCCCGGACGGAAGCCTCTGAAGCTTTCTTT.

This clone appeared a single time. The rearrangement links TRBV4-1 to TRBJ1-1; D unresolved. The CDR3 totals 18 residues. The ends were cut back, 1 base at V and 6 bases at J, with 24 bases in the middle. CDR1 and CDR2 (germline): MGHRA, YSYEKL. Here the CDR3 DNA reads TGCGCCAGCAGCCAAGTGAGCGGCAGACCCCCGGCCCCCCCTGAAGCTTTCTTT. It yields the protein CASSQVSGRPPAPPEAFF.

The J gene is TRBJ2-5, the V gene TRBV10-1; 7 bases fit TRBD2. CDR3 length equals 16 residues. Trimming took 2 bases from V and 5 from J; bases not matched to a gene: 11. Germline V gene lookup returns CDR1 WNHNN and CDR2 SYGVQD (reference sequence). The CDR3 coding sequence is TGCGCCAGCAGTGAGGGGGGAGCGGGGCCGTGGGAGACCCAGTACTTC. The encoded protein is CASSEGGAGPWETQYF.

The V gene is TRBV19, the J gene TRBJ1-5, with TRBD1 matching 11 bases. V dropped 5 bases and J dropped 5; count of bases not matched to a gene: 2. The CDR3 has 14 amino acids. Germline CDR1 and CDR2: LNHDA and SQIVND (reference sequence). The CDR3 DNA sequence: TGTGCCAGTAGTGGGACAGGGGGGGATCAGCCCCAGCATTTT. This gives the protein CASSGTGGDQPQHF.

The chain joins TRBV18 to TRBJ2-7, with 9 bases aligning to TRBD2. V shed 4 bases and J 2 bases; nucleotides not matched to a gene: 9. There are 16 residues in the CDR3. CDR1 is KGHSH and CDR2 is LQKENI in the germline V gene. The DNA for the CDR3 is TGTGCCAGCTCACTAATCGCGGGGGGGAAAACCTACGAGCAGTACTTC. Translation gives CASSLIAGGKTYEQYF.

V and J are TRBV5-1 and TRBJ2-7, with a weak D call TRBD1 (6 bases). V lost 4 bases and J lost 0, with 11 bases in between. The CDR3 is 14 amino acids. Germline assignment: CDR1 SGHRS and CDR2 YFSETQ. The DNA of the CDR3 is TGCGCCAGCAGCCCATGGACAGACTCCTACGAGCAGTACTTC. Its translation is CASSPWTDSYEQYF.

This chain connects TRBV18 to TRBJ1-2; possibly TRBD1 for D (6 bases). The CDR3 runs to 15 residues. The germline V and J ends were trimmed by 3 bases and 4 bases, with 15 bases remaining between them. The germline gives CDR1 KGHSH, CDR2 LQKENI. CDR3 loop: CASSPTGLSGYGYTF. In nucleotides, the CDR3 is TGTGCCAGCTCACCTACAGGGCTTAGTGGCTATGGCTACACCTTC. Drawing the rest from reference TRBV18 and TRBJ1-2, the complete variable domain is NAGVMQNPRHLVRRRGQEARLRCSPMKGHSHVYWYRQLPEEGLKFMVYLQKENIIDESGMPKERFSAEFPKEGPSILRIQQVVRGDSAAYFCASSPTGLSGYGYTFGSGTRLTVV.

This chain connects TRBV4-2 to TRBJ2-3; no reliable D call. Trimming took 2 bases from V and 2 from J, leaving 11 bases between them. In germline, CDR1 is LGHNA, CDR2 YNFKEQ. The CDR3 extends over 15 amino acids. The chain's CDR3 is CASSQRVTPTDTQYF. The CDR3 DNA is TGTGCCAGCAGCCAACGGGTCACACCCACAGATACGCAGTATTTT.

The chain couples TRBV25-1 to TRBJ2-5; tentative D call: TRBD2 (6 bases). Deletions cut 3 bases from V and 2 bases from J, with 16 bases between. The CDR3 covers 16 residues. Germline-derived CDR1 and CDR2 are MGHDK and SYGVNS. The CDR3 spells CASSDPLRGIQETQYF. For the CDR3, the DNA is TGTGCCAGCAGTGACCCCCTGCGGGGAATACAAGAGACCCAGTACTTC.

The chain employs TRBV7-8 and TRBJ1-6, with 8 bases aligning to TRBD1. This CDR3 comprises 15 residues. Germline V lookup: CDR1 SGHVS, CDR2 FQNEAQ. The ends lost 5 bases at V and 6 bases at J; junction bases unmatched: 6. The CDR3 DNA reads TGTGCCAGCAGCAAATGGACAGGGCCTAATTCACCCCTCCACTTT. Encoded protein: CASSKWTGPNSPLHF.

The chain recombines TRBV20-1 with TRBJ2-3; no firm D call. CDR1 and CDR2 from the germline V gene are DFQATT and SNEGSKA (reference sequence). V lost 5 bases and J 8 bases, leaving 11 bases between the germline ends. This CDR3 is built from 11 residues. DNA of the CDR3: TGCAGTGCTGGCTATCGAGGTACGCAGTATTTT. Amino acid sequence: CSAGYRGTQYF.

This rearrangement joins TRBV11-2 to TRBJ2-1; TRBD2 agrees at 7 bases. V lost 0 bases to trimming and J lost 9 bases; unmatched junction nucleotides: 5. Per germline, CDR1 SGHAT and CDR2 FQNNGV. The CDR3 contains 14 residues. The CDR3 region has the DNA TGTGCCAGCAGCTTAGAGGCAGGGAGGGTTGAGCAGTTCTTC. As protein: CASSLEAGRVEQFF.

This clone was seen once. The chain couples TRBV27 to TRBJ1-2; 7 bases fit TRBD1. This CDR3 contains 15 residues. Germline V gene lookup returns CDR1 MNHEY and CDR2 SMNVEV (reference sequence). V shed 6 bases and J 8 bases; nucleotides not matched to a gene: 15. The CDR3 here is CASSIRQGPARGYTF. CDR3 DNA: TGTGCCAGCAGCATTCGACAGGGTCCGGCTCGGGGCTACACCTTC.

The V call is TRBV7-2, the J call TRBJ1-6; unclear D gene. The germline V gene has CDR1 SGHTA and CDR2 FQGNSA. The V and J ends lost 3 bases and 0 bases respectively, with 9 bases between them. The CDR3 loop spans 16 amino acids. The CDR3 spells CASSFLRSSYNSPLHF. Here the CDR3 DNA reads TGTGCCAGCAGCTTCTTAAGGAGCTCCTATAATTCACCCCTCCACTTT.

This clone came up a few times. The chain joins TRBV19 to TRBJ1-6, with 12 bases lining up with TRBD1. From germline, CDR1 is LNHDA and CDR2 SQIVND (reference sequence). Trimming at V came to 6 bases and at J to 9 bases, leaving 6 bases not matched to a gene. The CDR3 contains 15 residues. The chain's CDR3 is CASSSGTGGFSPLHF. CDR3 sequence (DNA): TGTGCCAGTAGCTCCGGGACAGGGGGCTTTTCACCCCTCCACTTT.

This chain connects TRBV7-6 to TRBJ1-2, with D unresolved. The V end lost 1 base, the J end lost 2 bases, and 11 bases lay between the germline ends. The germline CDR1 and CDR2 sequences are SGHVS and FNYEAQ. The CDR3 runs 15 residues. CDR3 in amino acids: CASSLDAGSNYGYTF. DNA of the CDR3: TGTGCCAGCAGCTTAGATGCGGGCTCCAACTATGGCTACACCTTC.

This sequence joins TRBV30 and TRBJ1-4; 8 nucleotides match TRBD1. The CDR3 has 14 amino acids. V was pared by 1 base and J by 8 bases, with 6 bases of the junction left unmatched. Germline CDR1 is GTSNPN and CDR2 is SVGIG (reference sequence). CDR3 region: CAWSGTGSIEKLFF. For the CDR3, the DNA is TGTGCCTGGAGTGGGACAGGGAGTATAGAAAAACTGTTTTTT.